This T cell receptor (beta chain) stems from a study of blood T cell repertoires in COVID-19. The wider study: PBMCs, B-cell-depleted T cells, or T cells were the source of the cDNA or gDNA that made up the material.

Generated by immunoSEQ multiplex PCR, the TCRdb table keeps only in-frame clones and is missing some. The sample yields 230,000 or so clones, 75% to 90% seen once. The CDR3 runs 16 residues. Per germline, CDR1 MNHEY and CDR2 SVGEGT. With 6 bases clipped from V and 10 bases from J, the junction kept 15 bases outside the gene matches. The V and J genes are TRBV6-2 or TRBV6-3 and TRBJ1-6, with 7 bases lining up with TRBD1. Material for sequencing was PBMCs or T cells enriched from blood (not recorded which). The source of this sequence is a woman aged 40 to 50 with acute COVID-19. The CDR3 reads CASSSPRGQANSPLHF. The DNA for the CDR3 is TGTGCCAGCAGCTCCCCCCGAGGACAGGCCAACTCACCCCTCCACTTT.